This T cell receptor (beta chain) was sequenced during a study of blood T cells in healthy people across ages. Notes on the study in general: The study found more naive CD4+ cells and higher diversity in long-lived than aged donors.

The table lists this clonotype with a few counts. Its antigen is still unknown. The CDR3 has 15 residues. Trimming shortened V by 0 bases and J by 11 bases, and 19 bases separated the two germline ends. From germline, CDR1 is LGHNA and CDR2 YNFKEQ. A second about 6 to 11 cycle PCR used barcoded and J-beta primers. Via MiXCR, TCRdb re-called the 5' RACE reads, giving one row per CDR3 protein. Of about 1.4 million distinct CDR3 sequences listed, approximately 60% are singletons. This chain joins TRBV4-2 and TRBJ1-2, with a weak D call TRBD1 (6 bases). The sample comprised blood. This receptor was taken from a man aged 18 to 30 in good health. In DNA form, the CDR3 reads TGTGCCAGCAGCCAAGAACAGGGCCAGGCGGGAGATTACACCTTC. Protein product: CASSQEQGQAGDYTF.